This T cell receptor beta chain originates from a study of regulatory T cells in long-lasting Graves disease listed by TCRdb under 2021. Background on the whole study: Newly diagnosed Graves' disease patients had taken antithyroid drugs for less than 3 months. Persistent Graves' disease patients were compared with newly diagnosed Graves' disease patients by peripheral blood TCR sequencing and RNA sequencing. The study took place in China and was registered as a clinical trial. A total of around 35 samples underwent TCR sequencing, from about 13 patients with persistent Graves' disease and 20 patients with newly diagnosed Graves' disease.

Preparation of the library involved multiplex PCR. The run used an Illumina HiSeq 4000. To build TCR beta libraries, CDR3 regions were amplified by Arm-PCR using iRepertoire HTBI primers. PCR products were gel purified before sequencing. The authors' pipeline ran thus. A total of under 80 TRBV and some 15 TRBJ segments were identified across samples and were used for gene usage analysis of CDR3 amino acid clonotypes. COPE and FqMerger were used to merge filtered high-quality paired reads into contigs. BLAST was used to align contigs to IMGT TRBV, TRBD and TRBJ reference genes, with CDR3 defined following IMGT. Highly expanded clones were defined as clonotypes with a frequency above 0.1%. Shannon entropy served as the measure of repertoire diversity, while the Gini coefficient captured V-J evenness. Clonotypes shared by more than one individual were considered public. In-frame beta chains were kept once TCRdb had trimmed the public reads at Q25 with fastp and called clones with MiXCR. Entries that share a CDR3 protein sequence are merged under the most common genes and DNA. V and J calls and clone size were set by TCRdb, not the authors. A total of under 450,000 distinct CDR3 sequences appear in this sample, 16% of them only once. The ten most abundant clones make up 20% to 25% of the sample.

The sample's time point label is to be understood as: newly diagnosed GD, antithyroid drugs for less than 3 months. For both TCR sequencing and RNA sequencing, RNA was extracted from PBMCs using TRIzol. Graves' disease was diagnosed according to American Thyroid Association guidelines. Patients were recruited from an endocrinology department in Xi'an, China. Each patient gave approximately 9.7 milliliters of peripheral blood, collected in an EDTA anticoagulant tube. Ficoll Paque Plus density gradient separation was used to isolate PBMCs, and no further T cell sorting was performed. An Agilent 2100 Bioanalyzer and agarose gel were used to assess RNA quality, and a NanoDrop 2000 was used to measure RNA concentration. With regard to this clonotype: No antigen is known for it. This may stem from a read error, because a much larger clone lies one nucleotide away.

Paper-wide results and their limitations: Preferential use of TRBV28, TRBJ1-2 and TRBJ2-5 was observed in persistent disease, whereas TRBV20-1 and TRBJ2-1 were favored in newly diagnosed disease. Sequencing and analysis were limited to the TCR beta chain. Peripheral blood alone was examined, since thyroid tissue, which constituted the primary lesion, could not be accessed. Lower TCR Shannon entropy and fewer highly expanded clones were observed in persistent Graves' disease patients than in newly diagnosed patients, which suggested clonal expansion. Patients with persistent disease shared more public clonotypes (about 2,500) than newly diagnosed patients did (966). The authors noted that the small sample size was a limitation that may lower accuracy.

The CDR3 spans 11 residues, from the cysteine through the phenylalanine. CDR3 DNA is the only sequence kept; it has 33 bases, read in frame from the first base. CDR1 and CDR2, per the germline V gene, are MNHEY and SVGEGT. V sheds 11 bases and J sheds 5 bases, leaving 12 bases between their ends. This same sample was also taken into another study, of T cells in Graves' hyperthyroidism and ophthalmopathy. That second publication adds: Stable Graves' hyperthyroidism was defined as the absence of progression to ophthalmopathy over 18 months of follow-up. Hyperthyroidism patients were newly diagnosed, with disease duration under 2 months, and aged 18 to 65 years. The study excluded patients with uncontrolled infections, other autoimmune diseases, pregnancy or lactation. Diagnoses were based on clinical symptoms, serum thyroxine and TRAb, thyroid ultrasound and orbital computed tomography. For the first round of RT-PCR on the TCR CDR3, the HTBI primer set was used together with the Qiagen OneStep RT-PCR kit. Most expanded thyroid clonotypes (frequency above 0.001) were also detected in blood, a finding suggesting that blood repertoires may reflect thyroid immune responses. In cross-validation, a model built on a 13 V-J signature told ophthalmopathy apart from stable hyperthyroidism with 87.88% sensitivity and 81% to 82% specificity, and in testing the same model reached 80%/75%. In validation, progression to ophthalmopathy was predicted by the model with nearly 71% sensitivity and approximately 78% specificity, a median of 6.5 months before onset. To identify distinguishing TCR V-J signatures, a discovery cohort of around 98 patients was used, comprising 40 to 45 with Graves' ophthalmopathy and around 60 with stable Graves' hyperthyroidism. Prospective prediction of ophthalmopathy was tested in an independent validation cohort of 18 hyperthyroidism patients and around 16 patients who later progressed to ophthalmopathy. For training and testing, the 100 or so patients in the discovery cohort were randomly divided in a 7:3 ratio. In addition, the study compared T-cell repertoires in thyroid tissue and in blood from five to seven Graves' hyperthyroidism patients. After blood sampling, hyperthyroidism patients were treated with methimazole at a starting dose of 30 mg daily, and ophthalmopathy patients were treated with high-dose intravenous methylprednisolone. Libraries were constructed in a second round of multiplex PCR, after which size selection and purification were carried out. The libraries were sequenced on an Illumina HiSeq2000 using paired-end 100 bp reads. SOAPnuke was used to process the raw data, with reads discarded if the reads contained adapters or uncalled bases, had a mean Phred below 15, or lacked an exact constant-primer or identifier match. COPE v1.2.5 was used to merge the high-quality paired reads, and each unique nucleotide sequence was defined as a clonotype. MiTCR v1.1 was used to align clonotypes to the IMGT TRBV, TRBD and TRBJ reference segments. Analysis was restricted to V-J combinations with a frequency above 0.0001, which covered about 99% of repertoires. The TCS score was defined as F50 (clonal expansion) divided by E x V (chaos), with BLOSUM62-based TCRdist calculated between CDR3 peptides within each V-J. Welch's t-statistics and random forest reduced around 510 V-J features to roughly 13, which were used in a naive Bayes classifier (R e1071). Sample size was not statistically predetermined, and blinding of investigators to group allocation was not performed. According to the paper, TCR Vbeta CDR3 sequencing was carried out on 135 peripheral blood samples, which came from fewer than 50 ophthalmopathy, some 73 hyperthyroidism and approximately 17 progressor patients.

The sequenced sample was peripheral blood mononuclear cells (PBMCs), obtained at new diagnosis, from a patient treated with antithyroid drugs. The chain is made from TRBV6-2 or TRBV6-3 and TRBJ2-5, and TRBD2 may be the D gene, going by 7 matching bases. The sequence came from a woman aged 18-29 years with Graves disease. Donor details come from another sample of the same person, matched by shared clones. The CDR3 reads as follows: CAGGAMETQYF. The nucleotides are TGTGCCGGGGGGGCGATGGAGACCCAGTACTTC.